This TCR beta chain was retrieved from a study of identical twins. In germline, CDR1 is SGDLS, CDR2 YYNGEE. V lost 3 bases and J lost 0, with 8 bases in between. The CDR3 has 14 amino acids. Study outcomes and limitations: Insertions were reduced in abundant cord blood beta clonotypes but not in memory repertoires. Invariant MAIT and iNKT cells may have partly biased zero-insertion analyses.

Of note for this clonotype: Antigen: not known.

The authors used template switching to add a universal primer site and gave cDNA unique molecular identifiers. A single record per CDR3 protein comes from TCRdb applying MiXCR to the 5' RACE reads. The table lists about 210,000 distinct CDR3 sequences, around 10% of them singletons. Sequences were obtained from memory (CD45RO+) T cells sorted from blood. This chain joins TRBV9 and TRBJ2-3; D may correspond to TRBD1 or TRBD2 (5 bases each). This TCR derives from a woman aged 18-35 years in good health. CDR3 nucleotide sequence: TGTGCCAGCAGCGGACGGGACAGCACAGATACGCAGTATTTT. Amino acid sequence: CASSGRDSTDTQYF.